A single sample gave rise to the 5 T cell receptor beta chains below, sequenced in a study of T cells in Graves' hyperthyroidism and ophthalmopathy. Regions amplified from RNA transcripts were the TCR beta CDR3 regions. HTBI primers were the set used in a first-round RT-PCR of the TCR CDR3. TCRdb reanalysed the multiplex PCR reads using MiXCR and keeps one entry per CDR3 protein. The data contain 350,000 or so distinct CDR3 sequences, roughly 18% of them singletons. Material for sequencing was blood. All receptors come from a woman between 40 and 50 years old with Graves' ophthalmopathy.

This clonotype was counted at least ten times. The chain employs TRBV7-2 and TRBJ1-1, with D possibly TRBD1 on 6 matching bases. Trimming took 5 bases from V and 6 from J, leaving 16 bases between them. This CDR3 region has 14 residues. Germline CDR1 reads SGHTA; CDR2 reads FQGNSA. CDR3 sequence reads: CASSPGTLSAEAFF. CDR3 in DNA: TGTGCCAGCAGCCCCGGGACATTGAGTGCTGAAGCTTTCTTT.

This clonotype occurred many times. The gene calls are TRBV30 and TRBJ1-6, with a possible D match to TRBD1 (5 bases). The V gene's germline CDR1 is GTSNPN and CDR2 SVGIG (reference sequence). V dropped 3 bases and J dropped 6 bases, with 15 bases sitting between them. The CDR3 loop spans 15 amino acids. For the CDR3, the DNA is TGTGCCTGGAGGACAACGGGGGGTGGTAATTCACCCCTCCACTTT. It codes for CAWRTTGGGNSPLHF.

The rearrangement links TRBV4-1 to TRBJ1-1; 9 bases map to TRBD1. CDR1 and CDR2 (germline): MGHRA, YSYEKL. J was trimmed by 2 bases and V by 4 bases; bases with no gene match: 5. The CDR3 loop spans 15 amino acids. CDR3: CASSPRTGANTEAFF. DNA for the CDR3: TGCGCCAGCAGCCCCCGGACAGGGGCTAACACTGAAGCTTTCTTT.

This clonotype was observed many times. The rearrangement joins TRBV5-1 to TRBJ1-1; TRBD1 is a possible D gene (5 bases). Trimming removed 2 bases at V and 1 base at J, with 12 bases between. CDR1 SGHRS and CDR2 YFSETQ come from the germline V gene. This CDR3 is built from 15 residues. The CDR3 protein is CASSFLGGPNTEAFF. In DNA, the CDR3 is TGCGCCAGCAGCTTCCTGGGGGGACCGAACACTGAAGCTTTCTTT.

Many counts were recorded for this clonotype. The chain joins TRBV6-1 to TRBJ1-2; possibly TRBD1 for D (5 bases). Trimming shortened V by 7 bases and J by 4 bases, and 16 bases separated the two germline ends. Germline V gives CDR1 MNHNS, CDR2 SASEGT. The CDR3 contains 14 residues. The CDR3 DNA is TGTGCCAGCAACCTAAAAGGGGCTGGCTATGGCTACACCTTC. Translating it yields CASNLKGAGYGYTF.